This entry describes one TCR beta chain. A read error may account for a junction end that differs from germline. The record originates from a study of blood T cells in healthy people across ages. The second PCR ran about 6 to 11 cycles with a sample-barcoded 5' primer and J-beta primers. TCRdb re-derived calls from the 5' RACE reads in MiXCR, one entry per CDR3 protein. The sample lists roughly 730,000 distinct CDR3 sequences, about 56% occurring once. This CDR3 is 16 amino acids long. The germline gives CDR1 MNHNS, CDR2 SASEGT. The chain carries TRBV6-1 and TRBJ2-5, with TRBD2 as a possible D gene (6 bases). The receptor was derived from a man in his forties in good health. The sequenced sample consisted of blood. The CDR3 loop is CASSEEFGTQEETQYF. Here the CDR3 DNA reads TGTGCCAGCAGCGAAGAATTTGGGACTCAAGAAGAGACCCAGTACTTC.